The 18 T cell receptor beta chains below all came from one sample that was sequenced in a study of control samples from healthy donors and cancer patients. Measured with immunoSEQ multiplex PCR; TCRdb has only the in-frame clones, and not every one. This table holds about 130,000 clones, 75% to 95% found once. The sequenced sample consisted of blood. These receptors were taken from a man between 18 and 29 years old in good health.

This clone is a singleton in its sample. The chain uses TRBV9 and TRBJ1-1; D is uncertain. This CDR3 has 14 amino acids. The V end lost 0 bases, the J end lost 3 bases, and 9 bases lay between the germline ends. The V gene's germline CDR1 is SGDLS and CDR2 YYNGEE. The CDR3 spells CASSVVPGYTEAFF. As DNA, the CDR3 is TGTGCCAGCAGCGTAGTTCCGGGATACACTGAAGCTTTCTTT.

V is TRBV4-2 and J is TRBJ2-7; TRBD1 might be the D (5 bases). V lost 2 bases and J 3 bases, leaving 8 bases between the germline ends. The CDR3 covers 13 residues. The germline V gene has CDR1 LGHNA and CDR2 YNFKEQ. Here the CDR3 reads CASSQPDSYEQYF. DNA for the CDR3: TGTGCCAGCAGCCAACCTGACAGCTACGAGCAGTACTTC.

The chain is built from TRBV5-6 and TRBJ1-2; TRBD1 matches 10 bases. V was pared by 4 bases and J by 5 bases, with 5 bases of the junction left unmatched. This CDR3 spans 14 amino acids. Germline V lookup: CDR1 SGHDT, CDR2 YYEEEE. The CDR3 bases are TGTGCCAGCAGCGACGTGGACAGGGGGTATGGCTACACCTTC. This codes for CASSDVDRGYGYTF. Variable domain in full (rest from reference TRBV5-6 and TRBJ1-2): DAGVTQSPTHLIKTRGQQVTLRCSPKSGHDTVSWYQQALGQGPQFIFQYYEEEERQRGNFPDRFSGHQFPNYSSELNVNALLLGDSALYLCASSDVDRGYGYTFGSGTRLTVV.

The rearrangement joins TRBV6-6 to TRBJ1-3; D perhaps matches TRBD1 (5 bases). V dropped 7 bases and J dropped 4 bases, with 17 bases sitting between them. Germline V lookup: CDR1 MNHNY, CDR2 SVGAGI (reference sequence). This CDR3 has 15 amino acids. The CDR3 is CASTSGLLHGNTIYF. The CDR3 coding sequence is TGTGCCAGCACCTCGGGACTCCTGCACGGAAACACCATATATTTT.

The CDR3 region is CASSYRGLTGNTIYF. In DNA, the CDR3 is TGTGCCAGCAGTTATCGGGGATTAACGGGAAACACCATATATTTT. The chain employs TRBV6-5 and TRBJ1-3; D call uncertain. The V end was cut by 3 bases, the J end by 4 bases, with 13 bases between. The CDR3 loop spans 15 amino acids. Per the germline V gene, CDR1 is MNHEY and CDR2 is SVGAGI.

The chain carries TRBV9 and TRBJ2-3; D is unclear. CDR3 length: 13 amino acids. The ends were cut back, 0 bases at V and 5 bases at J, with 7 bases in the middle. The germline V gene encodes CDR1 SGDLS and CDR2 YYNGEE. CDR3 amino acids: CASSVVTLDTQYF. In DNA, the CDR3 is TGTGCCAGCAGCGTAGTTACGCTAGATACGCAGTATTTT.

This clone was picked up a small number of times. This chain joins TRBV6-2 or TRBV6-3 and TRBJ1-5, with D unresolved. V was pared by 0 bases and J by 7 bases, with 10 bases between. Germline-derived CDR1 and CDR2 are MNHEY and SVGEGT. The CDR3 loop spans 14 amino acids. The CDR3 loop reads CASSYSMGYQPQHF. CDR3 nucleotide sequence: TGTGCCAGCAGTTACTCGATGGGGTACCAGCCCCAGCATTTT.

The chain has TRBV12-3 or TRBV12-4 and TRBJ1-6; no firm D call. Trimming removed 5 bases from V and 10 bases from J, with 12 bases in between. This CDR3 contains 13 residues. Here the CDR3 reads CASSPMTPSPLHF. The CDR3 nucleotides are TGTGCCAGCAGTCCTATGACTCCCTCACCCCTCCACTTT.

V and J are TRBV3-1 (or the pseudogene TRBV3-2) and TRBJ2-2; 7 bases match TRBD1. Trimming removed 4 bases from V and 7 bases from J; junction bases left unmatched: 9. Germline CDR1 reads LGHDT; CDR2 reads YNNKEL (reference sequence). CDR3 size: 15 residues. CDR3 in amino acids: CASSLGTVLSGELFF. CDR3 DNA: TGTGCCAGCAGCCTGGGGACAGTACTTAGCGGGGAGCTGTTTTTT.

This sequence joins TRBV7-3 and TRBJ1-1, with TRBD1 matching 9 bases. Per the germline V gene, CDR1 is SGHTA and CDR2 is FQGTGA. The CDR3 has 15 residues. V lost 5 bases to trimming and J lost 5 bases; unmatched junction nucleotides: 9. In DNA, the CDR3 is TGTGCCAGCAGCCCGACTGGACAGGGGTTTACTGAAGCTTTCTTT. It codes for CASSPTGQGFTEAFF. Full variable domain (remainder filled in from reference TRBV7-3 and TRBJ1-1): GAGVSQTPSNKVTEKGKYVELRCDPISGHTALYWYRQSLGQGPEFLIYFQGTGAADDSGLPNDRFFAVRPEGSVSTLKIQRTERGDSAVYLCASSPTGQGFTEAFFGQGTRLTVV.

CDR3 sequence: CASSLSGRRGGTDTQYF. CDR3 bases: TGTGCCAGCAGCTTGTCGGGCCGGCGGGGGGGCACAGATACGCAGTATTTT. The rearrangement uses TRBV5-4 and TRBJ2-3; 8 nucleotides agree with TRBD2. This CDR3 has 17 amino acids. Trimming took 1 base from V and 1 from J; bases not matched to a gene: 8. CDR1 SGHNT and CDR2 YYREEE come from the germline V gene (reference sequence).

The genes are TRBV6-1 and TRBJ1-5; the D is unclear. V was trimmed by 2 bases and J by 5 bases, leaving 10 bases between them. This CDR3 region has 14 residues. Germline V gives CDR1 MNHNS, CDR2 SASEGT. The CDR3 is CASSEQLTDQPQHF. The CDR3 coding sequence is TGTGCCAGCAGTGAACAGTTAACCGATCAGCCCCAGCATTTT.

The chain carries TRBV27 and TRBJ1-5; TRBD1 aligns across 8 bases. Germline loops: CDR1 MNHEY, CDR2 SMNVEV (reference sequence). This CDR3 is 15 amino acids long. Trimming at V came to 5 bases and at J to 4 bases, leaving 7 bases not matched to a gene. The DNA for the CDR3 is TGTGCCAGCAGTAGGAGGACAGGGCAGAATCAGCCCCAGCATTTT. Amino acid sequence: CASSRRTGQNQPQHF.

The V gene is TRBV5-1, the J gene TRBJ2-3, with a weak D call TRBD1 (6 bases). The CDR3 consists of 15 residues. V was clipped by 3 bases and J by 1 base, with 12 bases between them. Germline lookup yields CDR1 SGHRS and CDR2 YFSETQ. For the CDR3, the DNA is TGCGCCAGCAGCTGGAACAGGGATCGCACAGATACGCAGTATTTT. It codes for CASSWNRDRTDTQYF.

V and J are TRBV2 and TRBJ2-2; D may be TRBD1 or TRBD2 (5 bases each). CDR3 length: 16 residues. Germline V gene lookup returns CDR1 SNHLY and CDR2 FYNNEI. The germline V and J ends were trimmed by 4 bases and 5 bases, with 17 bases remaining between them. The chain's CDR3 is CASSGLGVIRTGELFF. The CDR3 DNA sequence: TGTGCCAGCAGTGGTCTGGGGGTGATTAGGACCGGGGAGCTGTTTTTT.

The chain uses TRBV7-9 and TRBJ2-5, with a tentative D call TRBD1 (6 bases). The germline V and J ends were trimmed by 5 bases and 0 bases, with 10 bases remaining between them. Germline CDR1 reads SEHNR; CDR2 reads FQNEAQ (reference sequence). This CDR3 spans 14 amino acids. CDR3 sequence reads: CASSPQGHQETQYF. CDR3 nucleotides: TGTGCCAGCAGCCCACAGGGACACCAAGAGACCCAGTACTTC.

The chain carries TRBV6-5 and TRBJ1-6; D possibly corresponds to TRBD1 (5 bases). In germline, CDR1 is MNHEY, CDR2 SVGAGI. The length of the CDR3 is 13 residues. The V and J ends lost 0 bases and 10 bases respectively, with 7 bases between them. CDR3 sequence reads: CASSYSGVSPLHF. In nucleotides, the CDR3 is TGTGCCAGCAGTTACTCGGGGGTCTCACCCCTCCACTTT.

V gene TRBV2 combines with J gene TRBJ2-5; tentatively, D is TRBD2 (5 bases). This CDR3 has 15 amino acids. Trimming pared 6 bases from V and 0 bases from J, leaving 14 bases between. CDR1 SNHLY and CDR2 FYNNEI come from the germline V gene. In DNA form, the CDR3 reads TGTGCCAGCAGCCGCACTACTAGGGACCAAGAGACCCAGTACTTC. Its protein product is CASSRTTRDQETQYF.